The 13 T cell receptor beta chains below were found in one sample sequenced in a study of shared clonotypes between healthy human individuals. The assay was immunoSEQ multiplex PCR, and TCRdb's table has in-frame clones only and misses some. The sample has 1.5 million to 1.9 million clones, 95% to 99% seen once. The sequenced material came from naive CD4+ T cells sorted from blood. Subset indicated: CD45RA+ positively selected. These receptors all come from a man younger than 40 in good health.

The chain couples TRBV6-1 to TRBJ2-3; possible D gene TRBD2, 6 bases. Germline assignment: CDR1 MNHNS and CDR2 SASEGT. Trimming removed 5 bases at V and 1 base at J, with 13 bases between. The CDR3 extends over 15 amino acids. The CDR3 coding sequence is TGTGCCAGCAGTATCGACGGGGAGGGCACAGATACGCAGTATTTT. This translates into CASSIDGEGTDTQYF.

The V and J genes are TRBV10-3 and TRBJ2-5; the D gene could be TRBD1 or TRBD2 (5 bases each). This CDR3 region has 15 residues. Trimming cost V 6 bases and J 3 bases, with 17 bases left between them. Germline lookup yields CDR1 ENHRY and CDR2 SYGVKD. DNA of the CDR3: TGTGCCATCAGCGAGATCCGGGACGCAAAAGAGACCCAGTACTTC. The encoded protein is CAISEIRDAKETQYF.

V usage is TRBV7-2 and J usage is TRBJ2-7; TRBD1 agrees at 9 bases. This CDR3 has 15 residues. The V segment lost 1 base and the J segment 1 base; nucleotides outside the gene matches: 2. CDR1 SGHTA and CDR2 FQGNSA come from the germline V gene. The chain's CDR3 is CASSLGQGGSYEQYF. In DNA, the CDR3 is TGTGCCAGCAGCTTAGGACAGGGGGGGTCCTACGAGCAGTACTTC.

This clone was recorded only once. The chain has TRBV7-2 and TRBJ2-1; 7 bases match TRBD2. Trimming at V came to 8 bases and at J to 2 bases, leaving 9 bases not matched to a gene. CDR1 and CDR2 from the germline V gene are SGHTA and FQGNSA. CDR3 length: 15 amino acids. The CDR3 loop reads CASGLSSGAYNEQFF. CDR3 DNA: TGTGCCAGCGGCCTTTCTAGCGGAGCCTACAATGAGCAGTTCTTC.

J is TRBJ2-5 and V is TRBV13, with 11 nucleotides matching TRBD1. Trimming removed 2 bases from V and 5 bases from J; junction bases left unmatched: 7. Germline assignment: CDR1 PRHDT and CDR2 FYEKMQ (reference sequence). This CDR3 has 16 amino acids. CDR3 sequence (DNA): TGTGCCAGCAGCTTAAGAGGACAGGGGGCTGGGGAGACCCAGTACTTC. It encodes CASSLRGQGAGETQYF.

The chain recombines TRBV5-5 with TRBJ2-1; 10 bases fit TRBD2. V was pared by 2 bases and J by 3 bases, with 2 bases of the junction left unmatched. Germline V gene data show CDR1 as SGHKS and CDR2 as YYEKEE (reference sequence). The CDR3 consists of 15 residues. DNA of the CDR3: TGTGCCAGCAGCTTTACTAGCGGGGTCTACAATGAGCAGTTCTTC. It translates to CASSFTSGVYNEQFF.

The V call is TRBV14, the J call TRBJ1-2, with D tentatively TRBD1 (6 bases). Trimming removed 3 bases at V and 6 bases at J, with 14 bases between. CDR3 length equals 14 residues. The V gene's germline CDR1 is SGHDN and CDR2 FVKESK. The CDR3 DNA sequence: TGTGCCAGCAGCCATCTACCGGGGGACAATGGCTACACCTTC. This encodes CASSHLPGDNGYTF.

The rearrangement uses TRBV18 and TRBJ2-1; TRBD1 matches 8 bases. This CDR3 comprises 17 residues. Germline CDR1 and CDR2: KGHSH and LQKENI. V lost 3 bases to trimming and J lost 1 base; unmatched junction nucleotides: 8. CDR3 sequence (DNA): TGTGCCAGCTCACCGATACCTACAGGGGGTTCCTACAATGAGCAGTTCTTC. It yields the protein CASSPIPTGGSYNEQFF. The full variable domain, rest sourced from reference TRBV18 and TRBJ2-1, is NAGVMQNPRHLVRRRGQEARLRCSPMKGHSHVYWYRQLPEEGLKFMVYLQKENIIDESGMPKERFSAEFPKEGPSILRIQQVVRGDSAAYFCASSPIPTGGSYNEQFFGPGTRLTVL.

The gene calls are TRBV30 and TRBJ2-3; 12 bases fit TRBD2. CDR1 is GTSNPN, CDR2 SVGIG, per germline (reference sequence). The length of the CDR3 is 11 residues. The trim removed 4 bases at V and 15 bases at J, leaving 5 bases unmatched. The CDR3 sequence: CAWKSSGGDYF. CDR3 nucleotide sequence: TGTGCCTGGAAATCTAGCGGGGGGGATTATTTT.

The gene calls are TRBV7-3 and TRBJ1-1; D remains ambiguous. CDR3 length equals 16 residues. The germline CDR1 and CDR2 sequences are SGHTA and FQGTGA. The ends were cut back, 2 bases at V and 7 bases at J, with 20 bases in the middle. The CDR3 loop reads CASSLSPDILIGEAFF. CDR3 bases: TGTGCCAGCAGCTTATCCCCCGACATTCTCATCGGTGAAGCTTTCTTT.

CDR3 protein: CASIRGTEPYNEQFF. CDR3 sequence (DNA): TGTGCCAGCATTCGTGGGACTGAACCTTACAATGAGCAGTTCTTC. The chain uses TRBV2 and TRBJ2-1; TRBD2 is a possible D gene (6 bases). Per germline, CDR1 SNHLY and CDR2 FYNNEI. V dropped 7 bases and J dropped 4 bases, with 17 bases sitting between them. There are 15 residues in the CDR3.

CDR3 sequence: CASSFFPLAAGSKNIQYF. As DNA, the CDR3 is TGTGCCAGCAGTTTTTTCCCTCTAGCCGCGGGGAGCAAAAACATTCAGTACTTC. This chain joins TRBV27 and TRBJ2-4; tentative D call: TRBD2 (6 bases). The germline CDR1 and CDR2 sequences are MNHEY and SMNVEV (reference sequence). This CDR3 spans 18 amino acids. V dropped 3 bases and J dropped 3 bases, with 21 bases sitting between them.

A remark on this clone: The identical CDR3 is also encoded by other nucleotide sequences in the sample. This chain joins TRBV5-1 and TRBJ2-5, with 7 bases lining up with TRBD1. V lost 4 bases, J lost 1 base, and 4 bases stayed unmatched. The CDR3 is 14 residues long. CDR1 is SGHRS, CDR2 YFSETQ, per germline. The CDR3 DNA is TGCGCCAGCAGCGTAGGGACAGCCCAAGAGACCCAGTACTTC. This encodes CASSVGTAQETQYF.